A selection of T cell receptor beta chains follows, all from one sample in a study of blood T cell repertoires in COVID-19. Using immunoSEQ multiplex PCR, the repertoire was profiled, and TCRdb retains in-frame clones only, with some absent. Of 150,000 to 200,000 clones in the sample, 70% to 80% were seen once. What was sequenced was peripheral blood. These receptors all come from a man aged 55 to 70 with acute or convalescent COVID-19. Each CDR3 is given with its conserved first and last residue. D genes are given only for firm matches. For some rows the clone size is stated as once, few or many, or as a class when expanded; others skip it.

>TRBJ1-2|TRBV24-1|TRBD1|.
CATSGQGANYGYTF
TGTGCCACCAGCGGACAGGGAGCTAACTATGGCTACACCTTC
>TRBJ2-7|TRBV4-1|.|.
CASSQDLRADYEQYF
TGCGCCAGCAGCCAAGATCTCAGGGCAGATTACGAGCAGTACTTC
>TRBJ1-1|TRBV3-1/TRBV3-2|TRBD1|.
CASSLGQGLNTEAFF
TGTGCCAGCAGCCTCGGACAGGGACTAAACACTGAAGCTTTCTTT
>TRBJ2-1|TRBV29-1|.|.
CSVEKIAGWSSYNEQFF
TGCAGCGTTGAAAAAATTGCCGGCTGGAGCTCCTACAATGAGCAGTTCTTC
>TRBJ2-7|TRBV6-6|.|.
CASSIQGGAYEQYF
TGTGCCAGCAGCATCCAGGGGGGTGCGTACGAGCAGTACTTC
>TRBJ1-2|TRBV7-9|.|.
CASSFGAMDGYGYTF
TGTGCCAGCAGCTTTGGGGCCATGGACGGGTATGGCTACACCTTC
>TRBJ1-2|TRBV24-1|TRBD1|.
CATEDRGRYGYTF
TGTGCCACCGAAGACAGGGGAAGATATGGCTACACCTTC
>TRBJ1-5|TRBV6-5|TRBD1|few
CASSLNRGTQPQHF
TGTGCCAGCAGTTTGAACAGGGGGACTCAGCCCCAGCATTTT
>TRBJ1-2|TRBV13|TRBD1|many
CASSPIRDRVYRTYGYTF
TGTGCCAGCAGTCCTATTCGGGACAGGGTTTATAGGACCTATGGCTACACCTTC
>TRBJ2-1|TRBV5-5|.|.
CASSLEDNYNEQFF
TGTGCCAGCAGCTTGGAAGACAACTACAATGAGCAGTTCTTC
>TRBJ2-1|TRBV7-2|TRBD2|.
CASSQSGGSYNEQFF
TGTGCCAGCAGCCAAAGCGGGGGCTCCTACAATGAGCAGTTCTTC
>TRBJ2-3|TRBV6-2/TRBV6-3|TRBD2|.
CASSAWRGGRADTQYF
TGTGCCAGCAGTGCCTGGCGGGGGGGCCGTGCAGATACGCAGTATTTT
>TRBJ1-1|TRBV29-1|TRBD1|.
CSVGHRGTEAFF
TGCAGCGTTGGACACAGGGGCACTGAAGCTTTCTTT
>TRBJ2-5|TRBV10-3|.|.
CAISRDTQETQYF
TGTGCCATCAGCCGGGACACCCAAGAGACCCAGTACTTC
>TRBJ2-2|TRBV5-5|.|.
CASSLSQGTSGELFF
TGTGCCAGCAGCTTGAGCCAGGGGACAAGCGGGGAGCTGTTTTTT
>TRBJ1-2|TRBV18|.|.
CASSPENYGYTF
TGTGCCAGCTCACCAGAGAACTATGGCTACACCTTC
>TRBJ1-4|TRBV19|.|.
CASSIRGSDEKLFF
TGTGCCAGTAGTATTCGGGGGTCGGATGAAAAACTGTTTTTT
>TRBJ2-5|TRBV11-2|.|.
CASSLAGETQYF
TGTGCCAGCAGCTTGGCAGGGGAGACCCAGTACTTC
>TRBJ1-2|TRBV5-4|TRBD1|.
CASSDRQGFYGYTF
TGTGCCAGCAGCGATAGACAGGGATTCTATGGCTACACCTTC
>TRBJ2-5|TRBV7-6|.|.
CASSDGEETQYF
TGTGCCAGCAGCGACGGAGAGGAGACCCAGTACTTC
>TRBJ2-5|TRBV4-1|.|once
CASSQERLDSPLETQYF
TGCGCCAGCAGCCAAGAAAGGTTGGACAGCCCCTTGGAGACCCAGTACTTC
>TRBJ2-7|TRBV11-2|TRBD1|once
CASSPGQGAGYEQYF
TGTGCCAGCAGCCCAGGACAGGGGGCGGGCTACGAGCAGTACTTC
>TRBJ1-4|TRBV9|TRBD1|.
CASSVEDRGNEKLFF
TGTGCCAGCAGCGTAGAGGACAGGGGGAATGAAAAACTGTTTTTT
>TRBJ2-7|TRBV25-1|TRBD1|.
CASTAQGAGYEQYF
TGTGCCAGCACCGCCCAGGGGGCGGGCTACGAGCAGTACTTC
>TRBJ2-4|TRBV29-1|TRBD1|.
CSGTGGAGIQYF
TGCAGCGGCACAGGGGGCGCGGGCATTCAGTACTTC
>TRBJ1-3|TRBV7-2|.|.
CASSLGGGGNTIYF
TGTGCCAGCAGCTTAGGGGGGGGCGGAAACACCATATATTTT
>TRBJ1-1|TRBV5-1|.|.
CASSLRSNTEAFF
TGCGCCAGCAGCTTGCGGTCGAACACTGAAGCTTTCTTT
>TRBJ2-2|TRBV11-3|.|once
CASSSFTGELFF
TGTGCCAGCAGCTCCTTCACCGGGGAGCTGTTTTTT
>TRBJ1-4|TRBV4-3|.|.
CASSQDAGLPEKLFF
TGCGCCAGCAGCCAAGACGCCGGGTTGCCGGAAAAACTGTTTTTT
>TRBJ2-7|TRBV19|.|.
CASSPGTGAYEQYF
TGTGCCAGTAGTCCCGGGACGGGAGCCTACGAGCAGTACTTC
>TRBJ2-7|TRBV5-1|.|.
CASSSVDTTYEQYF
TGCGCCAGCAGTAGCGTTGACACCACCTACGAGCAGTACTTC
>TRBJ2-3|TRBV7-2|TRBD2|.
CASSLTSGRDTQYF
TGTGCCAGCAGCCTCACTAGCGGGAGGGATACGCAGTATTTT
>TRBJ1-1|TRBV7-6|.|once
CASSLRSGGRYTEAFF
TGTGCCAGCAGCTTACGGTCCGGGGGGAGGTACACTGAAGCTTTCTTT